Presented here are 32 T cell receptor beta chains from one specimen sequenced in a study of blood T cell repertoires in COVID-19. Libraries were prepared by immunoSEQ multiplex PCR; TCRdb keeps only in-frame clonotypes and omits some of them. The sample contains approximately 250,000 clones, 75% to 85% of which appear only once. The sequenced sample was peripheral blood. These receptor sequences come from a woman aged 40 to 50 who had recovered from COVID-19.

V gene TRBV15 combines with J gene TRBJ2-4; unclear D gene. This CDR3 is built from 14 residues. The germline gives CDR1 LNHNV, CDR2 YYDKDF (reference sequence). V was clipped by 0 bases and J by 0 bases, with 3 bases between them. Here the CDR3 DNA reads TGTGCCACCAGCAGAGACCAAGCCAAAAACATTCAGTACTTC. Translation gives CATSRDQAKNIQYF. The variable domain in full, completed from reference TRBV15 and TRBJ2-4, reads DAMVIQNPRYQVTQFGKPVTLSCSQTLNHNVMYWYQQKSSQAPKLLFHYYDKDFNNEADTPDNFQSRRPNTSFCFLDIRSPGLGDTAMYLCATSRDQAKNIQYFGAGTRLSVL.

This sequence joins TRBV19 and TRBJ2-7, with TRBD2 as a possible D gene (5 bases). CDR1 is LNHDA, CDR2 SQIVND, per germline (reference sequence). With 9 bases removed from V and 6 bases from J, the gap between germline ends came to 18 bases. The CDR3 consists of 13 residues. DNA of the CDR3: TGTGCCAGCGCCGGGTCGAGGGATGGCGAGCAGTACTTC. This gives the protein CASAGSRDGEQYF.

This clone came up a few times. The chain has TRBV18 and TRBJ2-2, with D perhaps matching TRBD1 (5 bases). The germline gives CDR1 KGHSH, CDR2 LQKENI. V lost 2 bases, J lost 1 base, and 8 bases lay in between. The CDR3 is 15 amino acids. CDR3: CASSPVTGNTGELFF. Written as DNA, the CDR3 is TGTGCCAGCTCACCAGTCACAGGGAACACCGGGGAGCTGTTTTTT. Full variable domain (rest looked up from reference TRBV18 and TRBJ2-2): NAGVMQNPRHLVRRRGQEARLRCSPMKGHSHVYWYRQLPEEGLKFMVYLQKENIIDESGMPKERFSAEFPKEGPSILRIQQVVRGDSAAYFCASSPVTGNTGELFFGEGSRLTVL.

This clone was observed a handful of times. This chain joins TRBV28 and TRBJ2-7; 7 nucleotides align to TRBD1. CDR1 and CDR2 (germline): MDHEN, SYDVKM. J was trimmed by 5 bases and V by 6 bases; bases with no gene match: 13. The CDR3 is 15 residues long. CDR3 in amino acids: CASSVPPQGLDEQYF. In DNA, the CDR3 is TGTGCCAGCAGCGTTCCCCCACAGGGGTTGGACGAGCAGTACTTC.

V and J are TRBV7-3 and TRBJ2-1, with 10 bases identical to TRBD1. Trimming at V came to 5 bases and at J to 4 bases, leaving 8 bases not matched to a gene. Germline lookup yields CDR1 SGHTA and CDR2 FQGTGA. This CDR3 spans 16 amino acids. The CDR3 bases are TGTGCCAGCAGCCTCAGACAGGGGGCGGATTACAATGAGCAGTTCTTC. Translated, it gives CASSLRQGADYNEQFF.

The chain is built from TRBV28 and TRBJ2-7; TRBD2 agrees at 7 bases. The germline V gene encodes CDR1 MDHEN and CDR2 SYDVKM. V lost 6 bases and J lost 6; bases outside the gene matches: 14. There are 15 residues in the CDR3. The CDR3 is CASSYGGGAGLEQYF. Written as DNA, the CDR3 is TGTGCCAGCAGCTACGGGGGAGGGGCAGGACTCGAGCAGTACTTC. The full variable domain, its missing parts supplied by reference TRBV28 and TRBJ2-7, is DVKVTQSSRYLVKRTGEKVFLECVQDMDHENMFWYRQDPGLGLRLIYFSYDVKMKEKGDIPEGYSVSREKKERFSLILESASTNQTSMYLCASSYGGGAGLEQYFGPGTRLTVT.

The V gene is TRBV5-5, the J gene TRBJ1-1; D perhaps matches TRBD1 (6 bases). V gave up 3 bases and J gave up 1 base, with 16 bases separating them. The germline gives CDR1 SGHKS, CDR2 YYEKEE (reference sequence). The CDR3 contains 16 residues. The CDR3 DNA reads TGTGCCAGCAGCTCCGGGACAAAGCTTAGGAACACTGAAGCTTTCTTT. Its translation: CASSSGTKLRNTEAFF.

The DNA of the CDR3 is TGTGCCACGATTGACGATGACAGACTCTATAATTCACCCCTCCACTTT. Its protein product is CATIDDDRLYNSPLHF. The J gene is TRBJ1-6, the V gene TRBV7-9, with a weak D call TRBD1 (5 bases). There are 16 residues in the CDR3. The V and J ends lost 10 bases and 3 bases respectively, with 19 bases between them. CDR1 is SEHNR and CDR2 is FQNEAQ in the germline V gene (reference sequence).

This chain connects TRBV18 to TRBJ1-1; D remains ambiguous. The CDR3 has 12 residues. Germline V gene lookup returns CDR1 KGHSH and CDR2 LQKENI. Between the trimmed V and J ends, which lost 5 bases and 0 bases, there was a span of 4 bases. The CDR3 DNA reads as TGTGCCAGCTCATCGGTGAACACTGAAGCTTTCTTT. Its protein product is CASSSVNTEAFF.

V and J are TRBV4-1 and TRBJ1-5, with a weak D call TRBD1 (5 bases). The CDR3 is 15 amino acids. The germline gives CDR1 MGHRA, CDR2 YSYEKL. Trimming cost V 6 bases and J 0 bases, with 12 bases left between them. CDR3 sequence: CASSYDRYSNQPQHF. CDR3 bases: TGCGCCAGCAGTTACGACAGATATAGCAATCAGCCCCAGCATTTT.

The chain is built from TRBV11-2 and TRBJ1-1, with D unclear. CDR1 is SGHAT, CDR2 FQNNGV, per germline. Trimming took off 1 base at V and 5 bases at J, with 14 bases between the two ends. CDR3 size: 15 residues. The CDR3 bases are TGTGCCAGCAGCTTAGTCGGGGTTAGGGTGACTGAAGCTTTCTTT. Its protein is CASSLVGVRVTEAFF.

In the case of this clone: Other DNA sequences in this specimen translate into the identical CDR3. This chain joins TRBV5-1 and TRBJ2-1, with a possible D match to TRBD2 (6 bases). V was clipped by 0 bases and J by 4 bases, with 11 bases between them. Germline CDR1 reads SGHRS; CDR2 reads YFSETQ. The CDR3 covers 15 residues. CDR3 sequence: CASSLGGEPYNEQFF. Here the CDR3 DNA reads TGCGCCAGCAGCTTGGGCGGGGAGCCTTACAATGAGCAGTTCTTC.

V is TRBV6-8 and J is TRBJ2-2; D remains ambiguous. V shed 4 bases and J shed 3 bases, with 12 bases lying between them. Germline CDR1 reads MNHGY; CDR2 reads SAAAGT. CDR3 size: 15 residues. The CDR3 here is CASSSQNDYTGELFF. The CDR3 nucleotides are TGTGCCAGCAGTTCTCAGAATGATTACACCGGGGAGCTGTTTTTT.

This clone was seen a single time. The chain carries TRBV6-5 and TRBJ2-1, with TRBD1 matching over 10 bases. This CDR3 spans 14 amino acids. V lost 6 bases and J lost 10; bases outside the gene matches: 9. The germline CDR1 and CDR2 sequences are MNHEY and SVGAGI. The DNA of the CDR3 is TGTGCCAGCAGGCCGGGACAGGGGTATCAGGAGCAGTTCTTC. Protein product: CASRPGQGYQEQFF.

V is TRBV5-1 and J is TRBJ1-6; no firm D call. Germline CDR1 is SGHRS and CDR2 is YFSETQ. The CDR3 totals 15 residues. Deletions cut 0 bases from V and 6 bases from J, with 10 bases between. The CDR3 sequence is CASSLAGFSNSPLHF. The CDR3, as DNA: TGCGCCAGCAGCTTGGCGGGATTCTCTAATTCACCCCTCCACTTT.

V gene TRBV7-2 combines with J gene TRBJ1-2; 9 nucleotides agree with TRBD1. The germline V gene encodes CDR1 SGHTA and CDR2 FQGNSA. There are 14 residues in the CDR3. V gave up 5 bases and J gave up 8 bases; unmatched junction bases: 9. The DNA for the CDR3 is TGTGCCAGCAGCAGAGCCTATACAGGGGGCGGCTACACCTTC. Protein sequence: CASSRAYTGGGYTF. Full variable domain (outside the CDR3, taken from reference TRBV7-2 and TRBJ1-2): GAGVSQSPSNKVTEKGKDVELRCDPISGHTALYWYRQSLGQGLEFLIYFQGNSAPDKSGLPSDRFSAERTGGSVSTLTIQRTQQEDSAVYLCASSRAYTGGGYTFGSGTRLTVV.

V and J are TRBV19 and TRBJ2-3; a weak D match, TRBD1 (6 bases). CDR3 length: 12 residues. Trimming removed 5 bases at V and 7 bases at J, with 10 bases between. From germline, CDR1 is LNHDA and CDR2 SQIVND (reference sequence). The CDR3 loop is CASSSTGHTQYF. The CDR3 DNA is TGTGCCAGTAGTTCGACAGGTCATACGCAGTATTTT.

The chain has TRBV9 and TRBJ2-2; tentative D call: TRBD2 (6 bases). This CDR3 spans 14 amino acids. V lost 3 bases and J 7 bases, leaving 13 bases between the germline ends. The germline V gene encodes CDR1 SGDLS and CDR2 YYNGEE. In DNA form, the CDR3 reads TGTGCCAGCAGCGCGCCCGGGGGAGGCGGGGAGCTGTTTTTT. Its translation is CASSAPGGGGELFF.

For the CDR3, the DNA is TGTGCCAGCTCAACGGGACAGGAGATCTATGGCTACACCTTC. This gives the protein CASSTGQEIYGYTF. This chain links TRBV18 with TRBJ1-2, with 8 bases that match TRBD1. The V segment lost 5 bases and the J segment 4 bases; nucleotides outside the gene matches: 6. CDR1 and CDR2 (germline): KGHSH, LQKENI. This CDR3 contains 14 residues.

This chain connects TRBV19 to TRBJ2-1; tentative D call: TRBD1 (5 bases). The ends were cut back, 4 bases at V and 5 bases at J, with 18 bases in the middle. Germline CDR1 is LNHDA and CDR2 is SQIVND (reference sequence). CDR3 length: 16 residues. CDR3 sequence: CASSTLSKGPHNEQFF. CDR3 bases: TGTGCCAGTAGTACCCTATCCAAGGGGCCCCACAATGAGCAGTTCTTC. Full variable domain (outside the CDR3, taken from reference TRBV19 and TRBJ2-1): DGGITQSPKYLFRKEGQNVTLSCEQNLNHDAMYWYRQDPGQGLRLIYYSQIVNDFQKGDIAEGYSVSREKKESFPLTVTSAQKNPTAFYLCASSTLSKGPHNEQFFGPGTRLTVL.

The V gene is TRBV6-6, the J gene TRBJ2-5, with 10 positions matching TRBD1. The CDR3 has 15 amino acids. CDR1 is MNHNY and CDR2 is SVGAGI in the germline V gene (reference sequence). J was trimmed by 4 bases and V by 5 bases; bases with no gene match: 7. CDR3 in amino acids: CASSTGTGVRETQYF. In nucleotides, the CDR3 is TGTGCCAGCAGTACCGGGACAGGGGTTCGAGAGACCCAGTACTTC.

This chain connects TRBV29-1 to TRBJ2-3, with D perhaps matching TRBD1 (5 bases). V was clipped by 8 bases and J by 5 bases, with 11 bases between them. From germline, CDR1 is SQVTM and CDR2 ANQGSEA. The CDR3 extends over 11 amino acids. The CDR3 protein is CSSDQGDTQYF. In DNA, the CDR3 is TGCAGCTCCGACCAGGGAGATACGCAGTATTTT.

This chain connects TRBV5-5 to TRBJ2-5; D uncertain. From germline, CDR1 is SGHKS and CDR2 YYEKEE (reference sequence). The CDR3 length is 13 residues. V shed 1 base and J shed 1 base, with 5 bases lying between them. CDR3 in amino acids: CASSLWSQETQYF. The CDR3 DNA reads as TGTGCCAGCAGCTTGTGGAGCCAAGAGACCCAGTACTTC. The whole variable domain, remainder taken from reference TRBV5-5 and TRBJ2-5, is DAGVTQSPTHLIKTRGQQVTLRCSPISGHKSVSWYQQVLGQGPQFIFQYYEKEERGRGNFPDRFSARQFPNYSSELNVNALLLGDSALYLCASSLWSQETQYFGPGTRLLVL.

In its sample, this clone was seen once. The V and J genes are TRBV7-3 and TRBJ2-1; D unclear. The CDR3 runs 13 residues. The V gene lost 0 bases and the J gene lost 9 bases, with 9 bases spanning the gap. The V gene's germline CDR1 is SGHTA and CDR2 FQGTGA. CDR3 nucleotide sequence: TGTGCCAGCAGCTTAACTAGTCGTACTGAGCAGTTCTTC. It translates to CASSLTSRTEQFF.

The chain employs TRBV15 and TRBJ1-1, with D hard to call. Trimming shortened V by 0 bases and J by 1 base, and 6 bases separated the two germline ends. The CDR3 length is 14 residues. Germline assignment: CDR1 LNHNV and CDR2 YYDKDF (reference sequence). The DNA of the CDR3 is TGTGCCACCAGCAGAGAGGCGGGGAACACTGAAGCTTTCTTT. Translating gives CATSREAGNTEAFF.

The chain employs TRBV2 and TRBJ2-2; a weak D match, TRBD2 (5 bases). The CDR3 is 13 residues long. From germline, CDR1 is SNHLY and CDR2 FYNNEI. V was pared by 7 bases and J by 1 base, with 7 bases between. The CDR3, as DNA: TGTGCCAGCACGGGGTGGAACACCGGGGAGCTGTTTTTT. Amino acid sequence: CASTGWNTGELFF.

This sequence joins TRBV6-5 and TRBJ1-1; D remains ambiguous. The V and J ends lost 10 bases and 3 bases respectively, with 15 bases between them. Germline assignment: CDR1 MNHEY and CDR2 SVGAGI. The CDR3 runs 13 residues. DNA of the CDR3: TGTGCCACCCTGTCTCCCTCGTACACTGAAGCTTTCTTT. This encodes CATLSPSYTEAFF.

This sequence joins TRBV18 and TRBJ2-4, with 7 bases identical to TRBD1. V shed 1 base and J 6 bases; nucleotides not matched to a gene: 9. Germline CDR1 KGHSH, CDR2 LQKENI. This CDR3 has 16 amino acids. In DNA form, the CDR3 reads TGTGCCAGCTCACCACTGGGGAATGAGGGGGCAAACATTCAGTACTTC. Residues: CASSPLGNEGANIQYF.

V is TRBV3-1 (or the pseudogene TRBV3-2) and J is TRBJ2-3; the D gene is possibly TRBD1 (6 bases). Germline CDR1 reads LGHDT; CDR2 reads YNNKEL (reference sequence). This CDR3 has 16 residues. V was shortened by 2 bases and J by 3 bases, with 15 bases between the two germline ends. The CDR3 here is CASSQYQGKGTDTQYF. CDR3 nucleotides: TGTGCCAGCAGCCAATACCAGGGGAAGGGGACAGATACGCAGTATTTT.

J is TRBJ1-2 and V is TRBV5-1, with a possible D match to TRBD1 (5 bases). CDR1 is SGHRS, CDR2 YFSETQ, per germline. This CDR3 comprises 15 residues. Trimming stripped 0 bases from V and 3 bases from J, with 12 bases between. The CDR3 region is CASSLVLGGDYGYTF. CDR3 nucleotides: TGCGCCAGCAGCTTGGTTCTAGGAGGGGACTATGGCTACACCTTC.

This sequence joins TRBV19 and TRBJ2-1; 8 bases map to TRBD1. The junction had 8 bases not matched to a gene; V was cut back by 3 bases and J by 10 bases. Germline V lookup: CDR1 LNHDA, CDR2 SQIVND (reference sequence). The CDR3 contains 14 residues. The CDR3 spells CASSMGTGSLEQFF. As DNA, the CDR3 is TGTGCCAGTAGTATGGGGACAGGTTCTTTGGAGCAGTTCTTC.

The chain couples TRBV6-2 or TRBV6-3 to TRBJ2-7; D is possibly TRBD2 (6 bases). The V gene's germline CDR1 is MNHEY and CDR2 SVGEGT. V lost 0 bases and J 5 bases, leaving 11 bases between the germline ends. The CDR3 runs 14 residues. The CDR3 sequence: CASSYSTSRDEQYF. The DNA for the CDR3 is TGTGCCAGCAGTTACTCCACTAGCCGCGACGAGCAGTACTTC.